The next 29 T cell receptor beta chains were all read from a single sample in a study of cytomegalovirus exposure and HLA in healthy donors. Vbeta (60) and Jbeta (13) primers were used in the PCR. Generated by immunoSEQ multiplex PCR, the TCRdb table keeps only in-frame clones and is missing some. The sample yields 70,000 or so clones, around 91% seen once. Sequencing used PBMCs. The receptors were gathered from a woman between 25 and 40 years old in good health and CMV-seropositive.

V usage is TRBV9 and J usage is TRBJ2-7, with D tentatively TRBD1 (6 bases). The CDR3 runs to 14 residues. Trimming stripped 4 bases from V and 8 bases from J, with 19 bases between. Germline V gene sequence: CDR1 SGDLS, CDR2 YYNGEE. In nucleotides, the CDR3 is TGTGCCAGCAGCCTGGGACAAGGACTTCCTCAGCAGTACTTC. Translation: CASSLGQGLPQQYF. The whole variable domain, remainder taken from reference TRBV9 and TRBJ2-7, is DSGVTQTPKHLITATGQRVTLRCSPRSGDLSVYWYQQSLDQGLQFLIQYYNGEERAKGNILERFSAQQFPDLHSELNLSSLELGDSALYFCASSLGQGLPQQYFGPGTRLTVT.

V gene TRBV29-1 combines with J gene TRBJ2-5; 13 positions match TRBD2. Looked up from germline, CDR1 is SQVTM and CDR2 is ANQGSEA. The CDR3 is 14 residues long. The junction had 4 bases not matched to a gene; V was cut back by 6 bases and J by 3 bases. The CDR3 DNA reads TGCAGCGTGACTGGACTAGCGGGAGAAGAGACCCAGTACTTC. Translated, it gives CSVTGLAGEETQYF.

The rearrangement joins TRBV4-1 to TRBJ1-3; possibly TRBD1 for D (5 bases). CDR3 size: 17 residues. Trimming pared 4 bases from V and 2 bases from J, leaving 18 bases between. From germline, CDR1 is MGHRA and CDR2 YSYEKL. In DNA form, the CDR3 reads TGCGCCAGCAGCCCCCGTAGTGGGGCGAGGACTGGAAACACCATATATTTT. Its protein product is CASSPRSGARTGNTIYF.

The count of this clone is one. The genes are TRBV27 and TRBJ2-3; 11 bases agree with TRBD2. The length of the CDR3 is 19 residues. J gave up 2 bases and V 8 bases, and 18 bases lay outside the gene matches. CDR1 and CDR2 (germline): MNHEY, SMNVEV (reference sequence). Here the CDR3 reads CASRHSVAGGLGFTDTQYF. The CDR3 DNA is TGTGCCAGCCGACATTCGGTAGCGGGAGGGCTTGGGTTCACAGATACGCAGTATTTT.

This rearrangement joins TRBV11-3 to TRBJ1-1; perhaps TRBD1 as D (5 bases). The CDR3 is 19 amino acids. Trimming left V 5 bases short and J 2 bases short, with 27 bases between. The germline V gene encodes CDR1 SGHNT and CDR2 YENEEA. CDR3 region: CASSPICTGGMGSNTEAFF. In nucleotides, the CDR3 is TGTGCCAGCAGCCCAATTTGTACGGGGGGGATGGGATCAAACACTGAAGCTTTCTTT. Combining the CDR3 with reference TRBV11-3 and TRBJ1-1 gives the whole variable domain EAGVVQSPRYKIIEKKQPVAFWCNPISGHNTLYWYLQNLGQGPELLIRYENEEAVDDSQLPKDRFSAERLKGVDSTLKIQPAELGDSAVYLCASSPICTGGMGSNTEAFFGQGTRLTVV.

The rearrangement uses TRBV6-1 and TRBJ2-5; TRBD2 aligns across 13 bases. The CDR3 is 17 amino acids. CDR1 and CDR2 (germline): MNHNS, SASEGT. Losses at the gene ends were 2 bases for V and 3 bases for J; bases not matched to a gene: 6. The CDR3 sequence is CASSESRGLAGKETQYF. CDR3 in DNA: TGTGCCAGCAGTGAATCGAGGGGACTAGCGGGGAAAGAGACCCAGTACTTC.

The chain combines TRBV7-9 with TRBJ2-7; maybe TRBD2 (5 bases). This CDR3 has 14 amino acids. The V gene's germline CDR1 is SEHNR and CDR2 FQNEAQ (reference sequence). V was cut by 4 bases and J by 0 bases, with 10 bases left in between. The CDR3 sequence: CASSSSGVSYEQYF. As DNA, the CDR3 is TGTGCCAGCAGCTCCTCCGGGGTCTCCTACGAGCAGTACTTC.

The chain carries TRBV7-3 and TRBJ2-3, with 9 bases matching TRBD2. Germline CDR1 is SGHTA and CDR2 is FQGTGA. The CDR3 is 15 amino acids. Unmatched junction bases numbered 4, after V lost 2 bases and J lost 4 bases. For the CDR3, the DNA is TGTGCCAGCAGCTTAGCGGGAGGGAGGGCAGATACGCAGTATTTT. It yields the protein CASSLAGGRADTQYF. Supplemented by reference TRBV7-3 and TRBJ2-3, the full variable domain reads GAGVSQTPSNKVTEKGKYVELRCDPISGHTALYWYRQSLGQGPEFLIYFQGTGAADDSGLPNDRFFAVRPEGSVSTLKIQRTERGDSAVYLCASSLAGGRADTQYFGPGTRLTVL.

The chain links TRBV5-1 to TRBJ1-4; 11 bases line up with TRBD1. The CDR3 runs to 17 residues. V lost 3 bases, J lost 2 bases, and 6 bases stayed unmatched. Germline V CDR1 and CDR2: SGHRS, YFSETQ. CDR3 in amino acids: CASSSGTGGRTNEKLFF. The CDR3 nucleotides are TGCGCCAGCAGCTCCGGGACAGGGGGTCGTACTAATGAAAAACTGTTTTTT.

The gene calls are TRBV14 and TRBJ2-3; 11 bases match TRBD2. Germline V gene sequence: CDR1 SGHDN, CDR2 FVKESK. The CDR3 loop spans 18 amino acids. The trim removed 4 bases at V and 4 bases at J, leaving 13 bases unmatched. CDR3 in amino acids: CASSPRVKGLADPDTQYF. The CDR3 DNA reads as TGTGCCAGCAGCCCCAGGGTGAAGGGACTAGCGGACCCAGATACGCAGTATTTT.

DNA of the CDR3: TGCAGCGTTGAAAGGGCTTTTGGGCGGAGGACTAGCACAGATACGCAGTATTTT. Residues: CSVERAFGRRTSTDTQYF. The chain carries TRBV29-1 and TRBJ2-3; a weak D match, TRBD2 (5 bases). Germline CDR1 and CDR2: SQVTM and ANQGSEA. This CDR3 comprises 18 residues. Trimming removed 2 bases from V and 0 bases from J, with 21 bases in between.

This CDR3 is CASSLGGGRGYTF. CDR3 coding DNA: TGTGCCAGCAGCTTAGGAGGGGGCCGCGGCTACACCTTC. The V gene is TRBV7-3, the J gene TRBJ1-2, with 7 bases matching TRBD1. CDR1 is SGHTA, CDR2 FQGTGA, per germline. V shed 2 bases, J shed 8 bases, and the junction held 5 bases outside the gene matches. The CDR3 runs to 13 residues.

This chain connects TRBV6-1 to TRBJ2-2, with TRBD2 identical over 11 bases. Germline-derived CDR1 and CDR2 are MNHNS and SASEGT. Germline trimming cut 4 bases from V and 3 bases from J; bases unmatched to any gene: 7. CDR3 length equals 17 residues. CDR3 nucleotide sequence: TGTGCCAGCAGTGTTAATAGCGGGAGGGGGCACACCGGGGAGCTGTTTTTT. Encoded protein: CASSVNSGRGHTGELFF.

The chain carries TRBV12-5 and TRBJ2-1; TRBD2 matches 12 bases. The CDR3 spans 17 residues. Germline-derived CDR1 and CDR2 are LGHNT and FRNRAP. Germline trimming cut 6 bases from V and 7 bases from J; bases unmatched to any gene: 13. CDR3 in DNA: TGTGCTAGTGGCACGACCGCTAGCGGGGGGGGGAATAATGAGCAGTTCTTC. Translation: CASGTTASGGGNNEQFF.

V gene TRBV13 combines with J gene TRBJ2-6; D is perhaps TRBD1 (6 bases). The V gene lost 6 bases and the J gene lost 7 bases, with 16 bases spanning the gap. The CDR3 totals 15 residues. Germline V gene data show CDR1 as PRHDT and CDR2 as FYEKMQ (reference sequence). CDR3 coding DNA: TGTGCCAGCAGTTTAAGGACAGCAGGAGCCAACGTCCTGACTTTC. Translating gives CASSLRTAGANVLTF.

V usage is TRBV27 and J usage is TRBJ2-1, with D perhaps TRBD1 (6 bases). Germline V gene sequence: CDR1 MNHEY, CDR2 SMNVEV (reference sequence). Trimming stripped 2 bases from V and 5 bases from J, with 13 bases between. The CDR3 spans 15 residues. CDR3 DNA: TGTGCCAGCAGTTTAGGGCCGCAGGGGAACAATGAGCAGTTCTTC. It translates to CASSLGPQGNNEQFF.

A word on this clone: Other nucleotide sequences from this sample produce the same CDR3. The CDR3 here is CASSLSREFNEQFF. The CDR3 DNA reads TGTGCCAGCAGCTTATCTCGGGAATTTAATGAGCAGTTCTTC. The chain carries TRBV7-9 and TRBJ2-1, with a tentative D call TRBD2 (5 bases). The CDR3 is made up of 14 amino acids. Germline loops: CDR1 SEHNR, CDR2 FQNEAQ (reference sequence). The V gene lost 2 bases and the J gene lost 7 bases, with 12 bases spanning the gap. The whole variable domain, remainder taken from reference TRBV7-9 and TRBJ2-1, is DTGVSQNPRHKITKRGQNVTFRCDPISEHNRLYWYRQTLGQGPEFLTYFQNEAQLEKSRLLSDRFSAERPKGSFSTLEIQRTEQGDSAMYLCASSLSREFNEQFFGPGTRLTVL.

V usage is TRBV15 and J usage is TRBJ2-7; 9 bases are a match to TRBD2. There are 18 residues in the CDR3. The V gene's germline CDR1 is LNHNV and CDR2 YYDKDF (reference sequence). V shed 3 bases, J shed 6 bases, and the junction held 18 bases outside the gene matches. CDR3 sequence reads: CATSRRIGSGSGVGEQYF. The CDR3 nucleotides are TGTGCCACCAGCAGGCGGATCGGTAGCGGGAGTGGAGTTGGCGAGCAGTACTTC.

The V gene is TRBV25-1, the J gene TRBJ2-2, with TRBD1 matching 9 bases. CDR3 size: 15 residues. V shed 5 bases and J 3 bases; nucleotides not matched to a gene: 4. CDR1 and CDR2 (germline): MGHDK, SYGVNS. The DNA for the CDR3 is TGTGCCAGCAGTCTACAGGGGGCGGACACCGGGGAGCTGTTTTTT. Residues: CASSLQGADTGELFF.

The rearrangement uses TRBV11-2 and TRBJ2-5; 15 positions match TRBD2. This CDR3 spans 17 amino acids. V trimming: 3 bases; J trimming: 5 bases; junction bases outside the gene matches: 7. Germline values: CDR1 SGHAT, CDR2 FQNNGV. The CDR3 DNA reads TGTGCCAGCAGCTTGGGATTCGGGACTAGCGGGAGGGAGACCCAGTACTTC. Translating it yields CASSLGFGTSGRETQYF.

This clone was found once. The CDR3 DNA reads as TGTGCCAGCAGCTCGACTAGTTCGGAGCAGTTCTTC. This sequence encodes CASSSTSSEQFF. This chain uses TRBV7-9 with TRBJ2-1, with D possibly matching TRBD2 (6 bases). The germline gives CDR1 SEHNR, CDR2 FQNEAQ (reference sequence). This CDR3 is 12 amino acids long. V lost 4 bases to trimming and J lost 10 bases, with 11 bases between them.

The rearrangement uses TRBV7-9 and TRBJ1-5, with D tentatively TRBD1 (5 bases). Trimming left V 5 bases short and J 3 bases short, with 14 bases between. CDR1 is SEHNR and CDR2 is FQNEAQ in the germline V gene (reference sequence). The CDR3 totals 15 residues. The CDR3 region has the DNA TGTGCCAGCAGCCCCTTCGCGGGGGACAATCAGCCCCAGCATTTT. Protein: CASSPFAGDNQPQHF.

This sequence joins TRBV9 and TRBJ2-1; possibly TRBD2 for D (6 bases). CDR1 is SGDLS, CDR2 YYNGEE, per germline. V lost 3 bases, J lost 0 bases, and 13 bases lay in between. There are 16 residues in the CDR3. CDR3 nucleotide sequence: TGTGCCAGCAGCGACTCGCCCGGGAGCTCCTACAATGAGCAGTTCTTC. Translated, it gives CASSDSPGSSYNEQFF.

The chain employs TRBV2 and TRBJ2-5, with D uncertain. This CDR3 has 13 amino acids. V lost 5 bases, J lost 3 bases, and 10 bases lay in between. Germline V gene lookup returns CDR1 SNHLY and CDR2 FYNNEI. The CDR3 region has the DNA TGTGCCAGCAGTATAAGACTGGAAGAGACCCAGTACTTC. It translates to CASSIRLEETQYF.

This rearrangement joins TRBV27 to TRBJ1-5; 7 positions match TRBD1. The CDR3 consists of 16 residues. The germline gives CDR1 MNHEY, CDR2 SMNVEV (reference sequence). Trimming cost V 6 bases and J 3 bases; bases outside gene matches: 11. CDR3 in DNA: TGTGCCAGCAGGAAACAGGGGCGAAGACCCAATCAGCCCCAGCATTTT. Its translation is CASRKQGRRPNQPQHF.

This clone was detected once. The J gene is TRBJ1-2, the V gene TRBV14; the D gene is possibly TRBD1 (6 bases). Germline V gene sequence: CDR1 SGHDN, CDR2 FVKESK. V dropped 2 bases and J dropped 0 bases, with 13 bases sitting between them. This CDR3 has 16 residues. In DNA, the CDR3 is TGTGCCAGCAGCCAATCTCTCAGGGGAGCTAACTATGGCTACACCTTC. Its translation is CASSQSLRGANYGYTF.

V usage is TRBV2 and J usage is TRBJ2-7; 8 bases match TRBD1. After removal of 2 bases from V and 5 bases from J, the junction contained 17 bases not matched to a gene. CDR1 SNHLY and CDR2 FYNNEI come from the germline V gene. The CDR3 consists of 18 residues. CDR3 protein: CASSERGPPRDRRNEQYF. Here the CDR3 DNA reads TGTGCCAGCAGTGAACGGGGGCCTCCCCGGGACAGGCGGAACGAGCAGTACTTC.

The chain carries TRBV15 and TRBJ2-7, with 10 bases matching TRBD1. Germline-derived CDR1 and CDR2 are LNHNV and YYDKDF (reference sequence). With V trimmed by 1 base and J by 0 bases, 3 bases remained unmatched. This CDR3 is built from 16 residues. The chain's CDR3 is CATSRATGGPSYEQYF. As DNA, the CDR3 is TGTGCCACCAGCAGAGCGACAGGGGGCCCCTCCTACGAGCAGTACTTC. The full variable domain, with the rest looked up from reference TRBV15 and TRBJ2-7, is DAMVIQNPRYQVTQFGKPVTLSCSQTLNHNVMYWYQQKSSQAPKLLFHYYDKDFNNEADTPDNFQSRRPNTSFCFLDIRSPGLGDTAMYLCATSRATGGPSYEQYFGPGTRLTVT.

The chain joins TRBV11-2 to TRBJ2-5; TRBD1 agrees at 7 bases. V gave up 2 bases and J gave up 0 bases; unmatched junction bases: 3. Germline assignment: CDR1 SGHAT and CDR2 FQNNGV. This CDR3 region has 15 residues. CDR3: CASSLNRGDQETQYF. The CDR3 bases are TGTGCCAGCAGCTTAAACAGGGGAGACCAAGAGACCCAGTACTTC.